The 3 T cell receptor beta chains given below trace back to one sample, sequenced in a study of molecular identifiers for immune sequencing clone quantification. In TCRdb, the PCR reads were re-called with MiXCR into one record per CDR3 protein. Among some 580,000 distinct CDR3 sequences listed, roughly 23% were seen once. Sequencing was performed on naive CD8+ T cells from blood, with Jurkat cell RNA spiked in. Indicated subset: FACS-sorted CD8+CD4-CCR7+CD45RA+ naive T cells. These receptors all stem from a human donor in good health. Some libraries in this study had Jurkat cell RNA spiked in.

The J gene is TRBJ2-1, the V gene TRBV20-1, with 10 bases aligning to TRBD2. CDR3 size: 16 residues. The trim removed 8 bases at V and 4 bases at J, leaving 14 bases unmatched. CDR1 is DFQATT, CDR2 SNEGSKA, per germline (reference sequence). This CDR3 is CSTLPPLAGVYNEQFF. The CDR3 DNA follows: TGCAGTACTCTTCCCCCTCTAGCGGGGGTATACAATGAGCAGTTCTTC.

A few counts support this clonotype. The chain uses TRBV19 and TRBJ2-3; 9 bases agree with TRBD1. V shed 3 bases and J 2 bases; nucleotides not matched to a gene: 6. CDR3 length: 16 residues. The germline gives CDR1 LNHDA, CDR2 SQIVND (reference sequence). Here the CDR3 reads CASSIGTGLFTDTQYF. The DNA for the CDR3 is TGTGCCAGTAGTATTGGGACAGGGCTCTTCACAGATACGCAGTATTTT. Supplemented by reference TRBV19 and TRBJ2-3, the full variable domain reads DGGITQSPKYLFRKEGQNVTLSCEQNLNHDAMYWYRQDPGQGLRLIYYSQIVNDFQKGDIAEGYSVSREKKESFPLTVTSAQKNPTAFYLCASSIGTGLFTDTQYFGPGTRLTVL.

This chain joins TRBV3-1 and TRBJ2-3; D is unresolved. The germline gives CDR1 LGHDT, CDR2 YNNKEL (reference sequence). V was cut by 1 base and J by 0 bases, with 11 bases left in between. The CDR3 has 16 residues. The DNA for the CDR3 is TGTGCCAGCAGCCAAGGAGCCTGGATCAGCACAGATACGCAGTATTTT. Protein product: CASSQGAWISTDTQYF.